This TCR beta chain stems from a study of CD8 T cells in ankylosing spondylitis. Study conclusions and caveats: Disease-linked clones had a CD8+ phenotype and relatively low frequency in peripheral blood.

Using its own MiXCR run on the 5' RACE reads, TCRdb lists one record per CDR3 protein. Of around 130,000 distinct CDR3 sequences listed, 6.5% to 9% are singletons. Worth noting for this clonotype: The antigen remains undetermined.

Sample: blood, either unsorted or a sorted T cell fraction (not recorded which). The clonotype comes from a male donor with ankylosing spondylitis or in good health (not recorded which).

CDR3: CACCLGATSGGFDGNEQFF. Written as DNA, the CDR3 is TGTGCCTGCTGTTTAGGTGCGACTAGCGGGGGTTTTGACGGGAATGAGCAGTTCTTC. The chain recombines TRBV12-3 or TRBV12-4 with TRBJ2-1; 12 bases fit TRBD2. V shed 11 bases, J shed 7 bases, and the junction held 24 bases outside the gene matches. The CDR3 is 19 residues long.